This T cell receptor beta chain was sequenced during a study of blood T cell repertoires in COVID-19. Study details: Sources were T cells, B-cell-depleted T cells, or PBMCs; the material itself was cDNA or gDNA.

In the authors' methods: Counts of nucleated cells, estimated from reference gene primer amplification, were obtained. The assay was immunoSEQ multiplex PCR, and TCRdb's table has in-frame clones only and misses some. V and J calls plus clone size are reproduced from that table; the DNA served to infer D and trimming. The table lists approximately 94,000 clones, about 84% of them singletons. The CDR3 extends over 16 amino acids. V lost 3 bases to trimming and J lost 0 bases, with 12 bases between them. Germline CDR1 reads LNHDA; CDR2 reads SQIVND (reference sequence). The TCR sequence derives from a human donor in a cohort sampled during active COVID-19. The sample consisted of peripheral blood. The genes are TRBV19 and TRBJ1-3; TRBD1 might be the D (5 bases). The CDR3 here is CASSIGQDTSGNTIYF. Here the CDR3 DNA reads TGTGCCAGTAGTATCGGTCAGGACACCTCTGGAAACACCATATATTTT.